This T cell receptor beta chain is from a study of blood T cell repertoires in COVID-19. Study as a whole: COVID-19 samples, acute and convalescent, were from the United States, Italy and Spain.

As handled by the study authors: Nucleated cell number was recorded as an estimate derived from reference gene primer amplification. Only in-frame clones appear in the TCRdb table, and some are missing; sequencing was by immunoSEQ multiplex PCR. From that table come the V and J calls and clone size; the DNA was used to work out D and trimming. The repertoire holds some 220,000 clones, with about 84% as singletons. Germline loops: CDR1 MNHEY, CDR2 SVGAGI. V lost 2 bases, J lost 3 bases, and 11 bases lay in between. This CDR3 spans 14 amino acids. The receptor comes from a human donor in a cohort sampled during active COVID-19. Material for sequencing was peripheral blood. The V call is TRBV6-5, the J call TRBJ2-7; D unresolved. The CDR3: CASSYLGELYEQYF. DNA of the CDR3: TGTGCCAGCAGTTACCTAGGCGAACTCTACGAGCAGTACTTC.